These T cell receptor beta chains were read from a single sample in a study of blood T cell repertoires in COVID-19. TCRdb's table, derived via immunoSEQ multiplex PCR, lists solely in-frame clones and lacks some. In the table there are around 200,000 clones, over 75% of which are singletons. The sample comprised peripheral blood. These receptor sequences come from a woman aged 45 to 65 with acute or convalescent COVID-19. The CDR3 runs from the conserved cysteine through the conserved F or W. The order of the fields is J gene, V gene, CDR3 length, D gene, CDR3 protein, CDR3 DNA. A D gene is named only where the DNA matches it firmly.

>TRBJ1-1|TRBV5-4|13|-
CASRLQGSTEAFF
TGTGCCAGCAGACTACAGGGTAGCACTGAAGCTTTCTTT
>TRBJ2-3|TRBV15|13|-
CATSRDPADTQYF
TGTGCCACCAGCAGAGATCCGGCAGATACGCAGTATTTT
>TRBJ1-6|TRBV6-5|13|-
CASRVNLRSPLHF
TGTGCCAGCAGAGTAAACCTCCGGTCACCCCTCCACTTT
>TRBJ2-5|TRBV5-1|15|-
CASSLGQSIQETQYF
TGCGCCAGCAGCTTGGGACAGAGTATTCAAGAGACCCAGTACTTC
>TRBJ1-2|TRBV19|13|-
CASSSGGLSGYTF
TGTGCCAGTAGTAGCGGGGGCTTATCTGGCTACACCTTC
>TRBJ2-7|TRBV7-2|15|-
CASSLGGPSSWEQYF
TGTGCCAGCAGCTTAGGGGGGCCGTCTTCGTGGGAGCAGTACTTC
>TRBJ1-2|TRBV28|16|-
CASSVSGAGKAYGYTF
TGTGCCAGCAGTGTGAGCGGGGCAGGGAAGGCCTATGGCTACACCTTC
>TRBJ2-7|TRBV27|17|TRBD2
CASTSFDTSGDSYEQYF
TGTGCCAGCACCTCATTCGATACTAGCGGGGATTCCTACGAGCAGTACTTC
>TRBJ2-7|TRBV12-3/TRBV12-4|13|TRBD1
CASTPTGKGEQYF
TGTGCCAGCACCCCGACAGGGAAGGGCGAGCAGTACTTC
>TRBJ1-1|TRBV30|11|-
CAWKYSVEAFF
TGTGCCTGGAAATACTCCGTTGAAGCTTTCTTT
>TRBJ2-7|TRBV6-6|15|TRBD2
CASTDSGSHSYEQYF
TGTGCCAGCACCGATAGCGGGTCACACTCCTACGAGCAGTACTTC
>TRBJ1-5|TRBV4-1|18|TRBD1
CASSQPDRVPYSNQPQHF
TGCGCCAGCAGCCAGCCGGACAGGGTCCCCTATAGCAATCAGCCCCAGCATTTT